The clone carrying this T cell receptor beta chain was seen only a few times. As yet, its antigen is unknown. Using RNA transcripts, the TCR beta CDR3 regions were amplified. Scientists carried out first-round RT-PCR using HTBI primers and then a second-round multiplex PCR. A single record per CDR3 protein comes from TCRdb applying MiXCR to the multiplex PCR reads. The sample holds about 740,000 distinct CDR3 sequences, approximately 40% seen once. This sample stems from a study of Graves' ophthalmopathy and Graves' hyperthyroidism. Moderate-to-severe activity, with CAS ≥3, NOSPECS ≥4 and duration under 3 months, characterized the donors with ophthalmopathy. Enrollment excluded any patients with other autoimmune diseases, uncontrolled infections, pregnancy or lactation. V lost 0 bases, J lost 9 bases, and 9 bases stayed unmatched. Germline V gene lookup returns CDR1 DFQATT and CDR2 SNEGSKA (reference sequence). This CDR3 has 16 residues.

Whole-study findings and limits: Ophthalmopathy could be told apart from stable hyperthyroidism by a 13-signature model (87.88% sensitivity, around 84% specificity). Most expanded thyroid clonotypes above 0.001 frequency also appeared in blood.

The V gene is TRBV20-1, the J gene TRBJ1-6; 9 bases match TRBD1. The specimen was peripheral blood. The TCR comes from an adult man with Graves' ophthalmopathy. This CDR3 is CSARDQTGGGGSPLHF. In DNA form, the CDR3 reads TGCAGTGCTAGAGACCAGACAGGGGGTGGCGGTTCACCCCTCCACTTT.